A selection of T cell receptor beta chains follows, all from one sample in a study of blood T cell repertoires in COVID-19. Sequencing used immunoSEQ multiplex PCR; TCRdb keeps in-frame clones, though not all of them. The table includes under 200,000 clones, 85% to 90% detected once. The sample taken for sequencing was peripheral blood. These receptors were taken from a woman older than 75 with COVID-19, enrolled during active disease. CDR3s include the opening cysteine and the closing phenylalanine or tryptophan.

J	V	CDR3
TRBJ2-2	TRBV2	CASNVAGGATGELFF
TRBJ2-3	TRBV19	CASTRRGGAGGLPDTQYF
TRBJ1-2	TRBV18	CASSDLTYGYTF
TRBJ1-4	TRBV28	CASSLSGSNEKLFF
TRBJ2-3	TRBV11-1	CASSHLVEYTDTQYF
TRBJ2-7	TRBV27	CASRDSSSYEQYF
TRBJ1-2	TRBV7-8	CASSQMSRTGSYGYTF
TRBJ2-6	TRBV6-5	CASSPTRTGANVLTF
TRBJ1-5	TRBV5-4	CASSPEPQGNQPQHF
TRBJ2-4	TRBV11-2	CASSPTRGNIQYF
TRBJ2-7	TRBV5-5	CASSSGQATYEQYF
TRBJ1-1	TRBV27	CASSRGQFNTEAFF
TRBJ2-2	TRBV4-2	CASSQEGGRTTGELFF
TRBJ2-3	TRBV7-9	CASSLRRGFSTDTQYF
TRBJ2-3	TRBV27	CASSTTGLGDTQYF
TRBJ1-1	TRBV2	CASSEGRVSEAFF
TRBJ2-1	TRBV19	CASSLAGTYNEQFF
TRBJ2-1	TRBV6-6	CASSRGRVGLADYNEQFF